These 22 T cell receptor beta chains came from one sample sequenced in a study of blood T cell repertoires in COVID-19. The table came from immunoSEQ multiplex PCR; TCRdb's copy has only in-frame clones and leaves some out. Of tens of thousands of clones in the sample, 91% were seen once. The sequencing input was peripheral blood. The receptors derive from a human donor in a cohort sampled during active COVID-19.

The chain employs TRBV12-5 and TRBJ2-5, with D possibly matching TRBD1 (5 bases). From germline, CDR1 is LGHNT and CDR2 FRNRAP. Trimming removed 1 base at V and 10 bases at J, with 10 bases between. The CDR3 length is 12 residues. CDR3 residues: CASGLERRGQYF. The CDR3 coding sequence is TGTGCTAGTGGTTTGGAGAGAAGGGGCCAGTACTTC.

The rearrangement links TRBV27 to TRBJ2-1; 11 bases align to TRBD2. The V gene's germline CDR1 is MNHEY and CDR2 SMNVEV (reference sequence). The V gene end was trimmed by 3 bases and the J gene end by 9 bases; junction bases not matched to a gene: 22. There are 20 residues in the CDR3. The CDR3, as DNA: TGTGCCAGCAGTTTCATCCCCCCCAGTGTAGCGGGGGGGCCCAATGGTGAGCAGTTCTTC. Protein product: CASSFIPPSVAGGPNGEQFF.

The V and J genes are TRBV4-2 and TRBJ1-3; D is uncertain. CDR1 is LGHNA, CDR2 YNFKEQ, per germline. This CDR3 is built from 16 residues. The V end was cut by 0 bases, the J end by 0 bases, with 9 bases between. As DNA, the CDR3 is TGTGCCAGCAGCCAAGATGGCTGGAGCTCTGGAAACACCATATATTTT. Its translation is CASSQDGWSSGNTIYF.

This clone came up once. The chain is built from TRBV12-3 or TRBV12-4 and TRBJ1-4; the D is unclear. The CDR3 spans 13 residues. V was clipped by 6 bases and J by 5 bases, with 10 bases between them. This CDR3 reads CASSPGPNEKLFF. As DNA, the CDR3 is TGTGCCAGCAGCCCGGGTCCCAATGAAAAACTGTTTTTT.

The chain employs TRBV6-2 or TRBV6-3 and TRBJ1-1; D gene uncertain. Germline CDR1 is MNHEY and CDR2 is SVGEGT. This CDR3 is 13 amino acids long. V lost 5 bases, J lost 0 bases, and 7 bases lay in between. This CDR3 reads CASSRTVNTEAFF. In DNA, the CDR3 is TGTGCCAGCAGTCGAACAGTGAACACTGAAGCTTTCTTT.

The genes are TRBV14 and TRBJ1-4, with D perhaps TRBD1 (5 bases). V lost 0 bases and J 0 bases, leaving 11 bases between the germline ends. Looked up from germline, CDR1 is SGHDN and CDR2 is FVKESK. This CDR3 has 17 amino acids. The CDR3 region is CASSQEGDYATNEKLFF. CDR3 nucleotides: TGTGCCAGCAGCCAAGAGGGGGACTATGCAACTAATGAAAAACTGTTTTTT. The complete variable domain, with remaining parts taken from reference TRBV14 and TRBJ1-4, reads EAGVTQFPSHSVIEKGQTVTLRCDPISGHDNLYWYRRVMGKEIKFLLHFVKESKQDESGMPNNRFLAERTGGTYSTLKVQPAELEDSGVYFCASSQEGDYATNEKLFFGSGTQLSVL.

V gene TRBV11-2 combines with J gene TRBJ2-1, with 9 bases fitting TRBD2. The germline gives CDR1 SGHAT, CDR2 FQNNGV. The trim removed 5 bases at V and 6 bases at J, leaving 8 bases unmatched. The CDR3 runs 15 residues. The CDR3 region is CASSPGLASFNEQFF. The CDR3, as DNA: TGTGCCAGCAGCCCAGGACTAGCGAGCTTCAATGAGCAGTTCTTC.

The chain couples TRBV15 to TRBJ2-5; 7 positions agree with TRBD1. The junction had 3 bases not matched to a gene; V was cut back by 0 bases and J by 2 bases. This CDR3 spans 15 amino acids. Germline V gene data show CDR1 as LNHNV and CDR2 as YYDKDF (reference sequence). CDR3 sequence (DNA): TGTGCCACCAGCAGAGATAAGGGACAGCAAGAGACCCAGTACTTC. It encodes CATSRDKGQQETQYF.

This clone has a single count. The V and J genes are TRBV11-3 and TRBJ2-3; D possibly corresponds to TRBD2 (5 bases). The CDR3 covers 13 residues. Germline CDR1 reads SGHNT; CDR2 reads YENEEA. Trimming stripped 6 bases from V and 1 base from J, with 8 bases between. CDR3 sequence (DNA): TGTGCCAGCAGAAAGCGGCGCACAGATACGCAGTATTTT. This codes for CASRKRRTDTQYF.

The rearrangement joins TRBV5-1 to TRBJ2-5; D not certain. Trimming took 4 bases from V and 1 from J, leaving 17 bases between them. CDR1 is SGHRS and CDR2 is YFSETQ in the germline V gene. CDR3 size: 16 residues. CDR3 coding DNA: TGCGCCAGCAGCGTGGGGATACAGAGACCCCAAGAGACCCAGTACTTC. This translates into CASSVGIQRPQETQYF.

The CDR3 is CATGDRRDYGYTF. Written as DNA, the CDR3 is TGTGCCACGGGGGACAGACGAGACTATGGCTACACCTTC. The chain links TRBV10-3 to TRBJ1-2; 7 bases agree with TRBD1. The CDR3 has 13 residues. The V and J ends lost 10 bases and 3 bases, in that order; junction bases with no gene match: 8. CDR1 and CDR2 from the germline V gene are ENHRY and SYGVKD.

The gene calls are TRBV6-5 and TRBJ1-1; 9 bases line up with TRBD1. Germline values: CDR1 MNHEY, CDR2 SVGAGI. V shed 6 bases and J 4 bases; nucleotides not matched to a gene: 6. The CDR3 is made up of 14 amino acids. Here the CDR3 reads CASRFDRGSTEAFF. For the CDR3, the DNA is TGTGCCAGCAGGTTTGACAGGGGGAGCACTGAAGCTTTCTTT.

This chain joins TRBV6-5 and TRBJ2-5; TRBD2 might be the D (6 bases). The V and J ends lost 6 bases and 3 bases respectively, with 11 bases between them. CDR3 size: 13 residues. Per the germline V gene, CDR1 is MNHEY and CDR2 is SVGAGI. This CDR3 reads CASRGGGEETQYF. The CDR3 coding sequence is TGTGCCAGCAGGGGAGGTGGCGAAGAGACCCAGTACTTC.

V usage is TRBV7-9 and J usage is TRBJ1-2; 7 bases map to TRBD1. This CDR3 has 15 residues. The V gene end was trimmed by 5 bases and the J gene end by 5 bases; junction bases not matched to a gene: 11. CDR1 is SEHNR and CDR2 is FQNEAQ in the germline V gene (reference sequence). The CDR3 reads CASSREGGGWYGYTF. For the CDR3, the DNA is TGTGCCAGCAGCCGGGAAGGAGGGGGCTGGTATGGCTACACCTTC.

The chain employs TRBV3-1 (or the pseudogene TRBV3-2) and TRBJ2-2; maybe TRBD2 (6 bases). CDR3 length: 17 residues. V was cut by 5 bases and J by 4 bases, with 20 bases left in between. Germline V gene data show CDR1 as LGHDT and CDR2 as YNNKEL (reference sequence). The CDR3 DNA reads as TGTGCCAGCAGCTATAGAGCGGCTAGCGTGGGCACCGGGGAGCTGTTTTTT. Protein product: CASSYRAASVGTGELFF.

The rearrangement links TRBV5-1 to TRBJ1-1, with D hard to call. Germline CDR1 SGHRS, CDR2 YFSETQ. V gave up 1 base and J gave up 0 bases, with 4 bases separating them. There are 13 residues in the CDR3. The DNA of the CDR3 is TGCGCCAGCAGCTTGACGGTGAACACTGAAGCTTTCTTT. Its protein is CASSLTVNTEAFF.

This chain uses TRBV18 with TRBJ2-3; D uncertain. Deletions cut 0 bases from V and 5 bases from J, with 9 bases between. Germline CDR1 and CDR2: KGHSH and LQKENI. The CDR3 runs to 14 residues. CDR3 sequence reads: CASSPPNSLDTQYF. The CDR3 DNA reads TGTGCCAGCTCACCACCGAACTCCCTAGATACGCAGTATTTT.

V and J are TRBV6-6 and TRBJ2-5, with 8 bases matching TRBD1. This CDR3 has 16 residues. The ends lost 10 bases at V and 4 bases at J; junction bases unmatched: 17. The germline gives CDR1 MNHNY, CDR2 SVGAGI (reference sequence). The CDR3 DNA sequence: TGTGCCACAAGATTCGGACCGGGACAGGCGGGAGAGACCCAGTACTTC. It specifies CATRFGPGQAGETQYF.

This chain connects TRBV6-1 to TRBJ1-5, with D hard to call. The CDR3 runs to 14 residues. CDR1 and CDR2 (germline): MNHNS, SASEGT. V was trimmed by 2 bases and J by 6 bases, leaving 11 bases between them. The CDR3 protein is CASSENSAGQPQHF. CDR3 coding DNA: TGTGCCAGCAGTGAAAATTCGGCGGGTCAGCCCCAGCATTTT.

The gene calls are TRBV28 and TRBJ1-3; maybe TRBD1 (5 bases). The CDR3 spans 15 residues. Germline CDR1 reads MDHEN; CDR2 reads SYDVKM. V was clipped by 4 bases and J by 0 bases, with 10 bases between them. The CDR3, as DNA: TGTGCCAGCAGTTCCCCCGGGGGCTCTGGAAACACCATATATTTT. It yields the protein CASSSPGGSGNTIYF. The full variable domain, in which reference TRBV28 and TRBJ1-3 provide the parts outside the CDR3, is DVKVTQSSRYLVKRTGEKVFLECVQDMDHENMFWYRQDPGLGLRLIYFSYDVKMKEKGDIPEGYSVSREKKERFSLILESASTNQTSMYLCASSSPGGSGNTIYFGEGSWLTVV.

This clone was detected once. The rearrangement links TRBV6-4 to TRBJ1-1; 8 bases align to TRBD1. The CDR3 loop spans 15 amino acids. Trimming cost V 4 bases and J 4 bases; bases outside gene matches: 8. Per germline, CDR1 MRHNA and CDR2 SNTAGT. Here the CDR3 DNA reads TGTGCCAGCAGTGCCCAGGGGACAGGCGGCACTGAAGCTTTCTTT. Its protein product is CASSAQGTGGTEAFF.

The DNA for the CDR3 is TGCGCCAGCAAACAGACAGGGACTAGCACAGATACGCAGTATTTT. Its protein is CASKQTGTSTDTQYF. The rearrangement links TRBV4-3 to TRBJ2-3; D possibly corresponds to TRBD1 (7 bases). The CDR3 runs 15 residues. V was clipped by 7 bases and J by 0 bases, with 14 bases between them. Per germline, CDR1 LGHNA and CDR2 YSLEER.